Below are 4 T cell receptor beta chains sequenced from a single sample in a study of regulatory and conventional T cells in breast cancer. TCRdb fed the PCR reads into MiXCR, producing one record per CDR3 protein. The table includes 9,500 or so distinct CDR3 sequences, about 35% detected once. Sequencing input: conventional T cells from blood. The receptors derive from a male donor in good health.

Points on this clonotype: One end of the junction is discordant with germline, which a read error may explain. This CDR3 is CASGLDLPSEQYF. As DNA, the CDR3 is TGCGCCAGCGGCTTGGACTTGCCTTCCGAGCAGTACTTC. This chain joins TRBV5-1 and TRBJ2-7, with TRBD2 as a possible D gene (5 bases). The CDR3 has 13 residues. Germline assignment: CDR1 SGHRS and CDR2 YFSETQ.

This clonotype was counted between two and nine times. The V call is TRBV12-3 or TRBV12-4, the J call TRBJ2-7; unclear D gene. V was pared by 4 bases and J by 5 bases, with 18 bases between. The CDR3 covers 15 residues. The CDR3 loop reads CASSSETHYNDEQYF. CDR3 DNA sequence: TGTGCCAGCAGTTCAGAAACACACTACAACGACGAGCAGTACTTC.

This chain links TRBV6-5 with TRBJ2-3; 8 nucleotides align to TRBD1. The germline gives CDR1 MNHEY, CDR2 SVGAGI. The CDR3 is 15 residues long. Trimming at V came to 5 bases and at J to 6 bases, leaving 10 bases not matched to a gene. CDR3 DNA: TGTGCCAGCAGTCGCCGGACCCAGGGGGCGGATACGCAGTATTTT. Translated, it gives CASSRRTQGADTQYF.

This clonotype came up a few times. This rearrangement joins TRBV28 to TRBJ2-7; 9 bases are a match to TRBD2. Trimming cost V 11 bases and J 2 bases; bases outside gene matches: 22. Germline V lookup: CDR1 MDHEN, CDR2 SYDVKM. The CDR3 extends over 18 amino acids. CDR3 DNA sequence: TGTGCCGGAATAAAAGGGAGGTCTAGCGGGGACATAACCTACGAGCAGTACTTC. It codes for CAGIKGRSSGDITYEQYF.